Sequencing of this TCR beta chain was carried out in a study of long-term antiretroviral therapy in people with HIV. Researchers ran immunoSEQ v3.0 at survey level. This table comes from immunoSEQ multiplex PCR, and its TCRdb copy is limited to in-frame clones, with some not included. The data hold fewer than 25,000 clones, with 80% to 90% observed a single time. Every specimen held between about 1-10 million cryopreserved PBMC. These were thawed and washed before DNA extraction. Comments on this clone: Antigen: not known.

J lost 9 bases, V lost 10 bases, and 9 bases had no gene match. Germline CDR1 reads WSHSY; CDR2 reads SAAADI. The CDR3 length is 13 residues. Findings and limits, study-wide: From about 2003 to 2018, blood was obtained, possibly while participants received older ART regimens.

This chain uses TRBV10-2 with TRBJ2-1; the match to TRBD2 covers 10 bases. Source: unsorted PBMCs, taken 2.6 years after starting antiretroviral therapy. This sequence was found in a woman in her fifties or sixties with HIV. In DNA, the CDR3 is TGCGCCACCATGCTACTAGCGGGACTTGAGCAGTTCTTC. This codes for CATMLLAGLEQFF.